A single T cell receptor beta chain is shown here with its context. The antigen is unknown. The CDR3 loop spans 16 amino acids. Germline-derived CDR1 and CDR2 are MNHEY and SMNVEV (reference sequence). These data originate in a study of monozygotic twins with inflammatory bowel disease. Study results and caveats: Repertoire similarity did not differ between concordant and discordant twins, possibly owing to limited power.

TCRdb reprocessed the 5' RACE reads and keeps a single row for each CDR3 protein, giving no DNA. The table for this sample gives a few hundred thousand distinct CDR3 sequences. This sequence joins TRBV27 and TRBJ1-6. Sequenced: blood. This TCR was sampled from a human donor with ulcerative colitis or Crohn's disease, or a healthy co-twin of an affected twin (not recorded which). CDR3 protein: CASSIEASSYNSPLHF.